This T cell receptor (beta chain) was captured by sequencing in a study of regulatory T cells in long-lasting Graves disease. The overall study: Patients newly diagnosed with Graves' had been on antithyroid drugs for under 3 months.

Researchers made TCR beta libraries by using iRepertoire HTBI primers and running Arm-PCR on CDR3 regions. MiXCR, run by TCRdb on the multiplex PCR reads, gives a single entry per CDR3 protein. The repertoire holds around 420,000 distinct CDR3 sequences, with roughly 15% as singletons. Time point defined: newly diagnosed GD, antithyroid drugs for less than 3 months. After RNA was extracted from PBMCs, the TCR library was made from it. A volume of about 9 milliliters of peripheral blood was collected in EDTA tubes. Germline-derived CDR1 and CDR2 are MDHEN and SYDVKM. CDR3 length: 14 residues. This clonotype came up a few times. Its antigen is unknown. A much larger clone lies one base from this, so it may be a read error. Points from the study as a whole: Limited sample numbers may have lowered accuracy. TRBV28, TRBJ1-2 and TRBJ2-5 were segments that persistent disease favored.

This sequence was found in a female donor with Graves disease. The chain couples TRBV28 to TRBJ2-1; D gene uncertain. This material consisted of peripheral blood mononuclear cells (PBMCs), taken at new diagnosis, from a patient treated with antithyroid drugs. The CDR3 nucleotides read TGTGCCAGCACTATAGAGGCTACCTACAGTGAGCAGTTCTTC. Amino acid sequence: CASTIEATYSEQFF.